Listed here are 8 T cell receptor beta chains from one sample, sequenced in a study of blood T cells in healthy people across ages. For the second PCR, which ran for roughly 6 to 12 cycles, a sample-barcoded 5' primer and a J-beta primer mix were used. TCRdb re-called the 5' RACE reads with MiXCR, one entry per CDR3 protein. The sample contains under 700,000 distinct CDR3 sequences, less than 25% of which appear only once. The sample was also linked to a second study, of T cells of mothers and their children.

Sequenced input: blood. These receptors were collected from a boy aged 5-17 years in good health.

In this sample, this clonotype turned up once. A read error may explain this, as a much larger clone is one base away. The chain couples TRBV12-3 or TRBV12-4 to TRBJ2-2; 7 nucleotides line up with TRBD1. V shed 4 bases, J shed 4 bases, and the junction held 0 bases outside the gene matches. This CDR3 region has 13 residues. The CDR3 region has the DNA TGTGCCAGCAGTTGGGACAGCACCGGGGAGCTGTTTTTT. Residues: CASSWDSTGELFF.

The chain joins TRBV5-4 to TRBJ2-7; D assignment may be TRBD1 or TRBD2 (6 bases each). The CDR3 is made up of 14 amino acids. CDR1 and CDR2 from the germline V gene are SGHNT and YYREEE (reference sequence). The V gene lost 4 bases and the J gene lost 3 bases, with 14 bases spanning the gap. DNA of the CDR3: TGTGCCAGCAGCGAACAGGGAGGACGCTACGAGCAGTACTTC. It specifies CASSEQGGRYEQYF.

This clonotype was seen only a few times. In DNA form, the CDR3 reads TGCGCCAGCAGCTTGGCCGGGACAGGGGCGATATACGAGCAGTACTTC. It yields the protein CASSLAGTGAIYEQYF. The chain is built from TRBV5-1 and TRBJ2-7, with TRBD1 matching 10 bases. Per the germline V gene, CDR1 is SGHRS and CDR2 is YFSETQ. The CDR3 has 16 residues. V shed 0 bases, J shed 4 bases, and the junction held 7 bases outside the gene matches. Drawing the rest from reference TRBV5-1 and TRBJ2-7, the complete variable domain is KAGVTQTPRYLIKTRGQQVTLSCSPISGHRSVSWYQQTPGQGLQFLFEYFSETQRNKGNFPGRFSGRQFSNSRSEMNVSTLELGDSALYLCASSLAGTGAIYEQYFGPGTRLTVT.

The chain joins TRBV6-6 to TRBJ1-1; maybe TRBD1 (5 bases). With 2 bases removed from V and 6 bases from J, the gap between germline ends came to 7 bases. Germline values: CDR1 MNHNY, CDR2 SVGAGI (reference sequence). The CDR3 is 12 residues long. In nucleotides, the CDR3 is TGTGCCAGCAGTTACGGGGACTCTGAAGCTTTCTTT. It codes for CASSYGDSEAFF.

This clonotype was found a few times. The chain links TRBV6-2 or TRBV6-3 to TRBJ1-2; 8 positions agree with TRBD1. The CDR3 runs 13 residues. CDR1 and CDR2 from the germline V gene are MNHEY and SVGEGT. J was trimmed by 8 bases and V by 6 bases; bases with no gene match: 8. The CDR3: CASSAGQGGGYTF. In DNA form, the CDR3 reads TGTGCCAGCAGCGCAGGACAGGGCGGCGGCTACACCTTC.

The chain is built from TRBV5-1 and TRBJ2-6; D is unresolved. The CDR3 is 15 residues long. Germline V gene sequence: CDR1 SGHRS, CDR2 YFSETQ. V shed 2 bases and J shed 0 bases, with 6 bases lying between them. The CDR3 sequence is CASSFRPSGANVLTF. CDR3 nucleotide sequence: TGCGCCAGCAGCTTTAGGCCCTCTGGGGCCAACGTCCTGACTTTC. Variable domain in full (rest from reference TRBV5-1 and TRBJ2-6): KAGVTQTPRYLIKTRGQQVTLSCSPISGHRSVSWYQQTPGQGLQFLFEYFSETQRNKGNFPGRFSGRQFSNSRSEMNVSTLELGDSALYLCASSFRPSGANVLTFGAGSRLTVL.

J is TRBJ2-3 and V is TRBV15; 9 bases are shared with TRBD2. Germline trimming cut 10 bases from V and 2 bases from J; bases unmatched to any gene: 7. The length of the CDR3 is 14 residues. Germline CDR1 and CDR2: LNHNV and YYDKDF (reference sequence). Here the CDR3 DNA reads TGTGCCAGCACGGCGGGGGGGGTCACAGATACGCAGTATTTT. Its translation: CASTAGGVTDTQYF.

This clonotype was observed many times. CDR3 nucleotides: TGTGCCAGCAGACAAGGGGGGAAGAGGGCCATTGAGCAGTTCTTC. This encodes CASRQGGKRAIEQFF. V gene TRBV27 combines with J gene TRBJ2-1; the D gene could be TRBD1 or TRBD2 (6 bases each). From germline, CDR1 is MNHEY and CDR2 SMNVEV (reference sequence). CDR3 size: 15 residues. The V end lost 6 bases, the J end lost 9 bases, and 21 bases lay between the germline ends.